This T cell receptor (beta chain) was documented in a study of control samples from healthy donors and cancer patients. Generated by immunoSEQ multiplex PCR, the TCRdb table keeps only in-frame clones and is missing some. This sample yields some 30,000 clones, of which 75% to 95% are seen a single time; 9.5% to 15% belongs to the top ten. The V gene lost 2 bases and the J gene lost 0 bases, with 11 bases spanning the gap. Germline V gene data show CDR1 as SGHRS and CDR2 as YFSETQ. This CDR3 has 15 residues. The chain uses TRBV5-1 and TRBJ1-2, with D tentatively TRBD1 (5 bases). This clonotype was sampled from a man aged 45-65 years with lung cancer. The sequencing input was PBMCs. The CDR3 reads CASSFGGASNYGYTF. The CDR3 nucleotides are TGCGCCAGCAGCTTCGGCGGGGCCTCTAACTATGGCTACACCTTC.